A selection of T cell receptor beta chains follows, all from one sample in a study of shared clonotypes between healthy human individuals. The protocol was immunoSEQ multiplex PCR, while the TCRdb copy is restricted to in-frame clones and leaves out a portion. The top ten hold around 13% of the sample, which has about 480,000 clones, around 79% seen once. Specimen: PBMCs. The source is a woman between 40 and 55 years old in good health. Some clones in this sample may be carry-over from other donors' samples. The CDR3 runs from the conserved cysteine through the conserved F or W. D genes are given only for firm matches. Size is stated for part of the rows, as once, few or many counts, or as a class when the clone is expanded.

d_call j_call v_call clone_size cdr3_aa cdr3_nt
TRBD1 TRBJ1-1 TRBV4-1 few CASSQAPDRDTEAFF TGCGCCAGCAGCCAAGCCCCGGACAGGGACACTGAAGCTTTCTTT
TRBD2 TRBJ2-7 TRBV9 - CASSVGTSGNTYEQYF TGTGCCAGCAGCGTAGGGACTAGCGGGAACACCTACGAGCAGTACTTC
- TRBJ1-1 TRBV19 - CASSPRSPGTEAFF TGTGCCAGTAGTCCCCGCAGCCCGGGCACTGAAGCTTTCTTT
- TRBJ2-1 TRBV7-8 - CASTFSRERNEQFF TGTGCCAGCACCTTTAGTAGGGAAAGGAATGAGCAGTTCTTC
TRBD2 TRBJ2-1 TRBV18 once CASSPGTSGYNEQFF TGTGCCAGCTCACCCGGGACTAGCGGCTACAATGAGCAGTTCTTC
TRBD1 TRBJ2-1 TRBV7-9 - CASRARDRGGNEQFF TGTGCCAGCAGAGCCCGGGACAGGGGAGGCAATGAGCAGTTCTTC
- TRBJ2-1 TRBV15 - CATSRDSATYNEQFF TGTGCCACCAGCAGAGATAGCGCCACCTACAATGAGCAGTTCTTC
- TRBJ2-1 TRBV25-1 - CASSASGTYNEQFF TGTGCCAGCAGTGCGTCAGGGACTTACAATGAGCAGTTCTTC
- TRBJ1-2 TRBV7-2 once CASSPLTGTNYGYTF TGTGCCAGCAGCCCGCTCACAGGGACTAACTATGGCTACACCTTC
- TRBJ1-5 TRBV19 - CASREWADSNQPQHF TGTGCCAGTAGAGAGTGGGCGGATAGCAATCAGCCCCAGCATTTT
- TRBJ1-1 TRBV19 few CASGSEDSYTEAFF TGTGCCAGTGGTTCCGAGGACTCCTACACTGAAGCTTTCTTT
TRBD2 TRBJ2-1 TRBV11-3 - CASSSRTSGSSEQFF TGTGCCAGCAGCTCAAGGACTAGCGGGAGCAGTGAGCAGTTCTTC
TRBD1 TRBJ2-2 TRBV7-7 - CASSLLGTGVTTGELFF TGTGCTAGCAGCTTATTGGGGACAGGGGTCACCACCGGGGAGCTGTTTTTT
TRBD2 TRBJ2-5 TRBV7-9 - CASSLFAGVFQETQYF TGTGCCAGCAGCTTGTTTGCGGGAGTATTTCAAGAGACCCAGTACTTC
TRBD2 TRBJ2-3 TRBV18 few CASSPPGLAGVDTQYF TGTGCCAGCTCACCACCGGGACTAGCGGGAGTTGATACGCAGTATTTT
- TRBJ2-1 TRBV11-2 - CASSLAQLSGEQFF TGTGCCAGCAGCTTAGCGCAGTTGTCCGGTGAGCAGTTCTTC